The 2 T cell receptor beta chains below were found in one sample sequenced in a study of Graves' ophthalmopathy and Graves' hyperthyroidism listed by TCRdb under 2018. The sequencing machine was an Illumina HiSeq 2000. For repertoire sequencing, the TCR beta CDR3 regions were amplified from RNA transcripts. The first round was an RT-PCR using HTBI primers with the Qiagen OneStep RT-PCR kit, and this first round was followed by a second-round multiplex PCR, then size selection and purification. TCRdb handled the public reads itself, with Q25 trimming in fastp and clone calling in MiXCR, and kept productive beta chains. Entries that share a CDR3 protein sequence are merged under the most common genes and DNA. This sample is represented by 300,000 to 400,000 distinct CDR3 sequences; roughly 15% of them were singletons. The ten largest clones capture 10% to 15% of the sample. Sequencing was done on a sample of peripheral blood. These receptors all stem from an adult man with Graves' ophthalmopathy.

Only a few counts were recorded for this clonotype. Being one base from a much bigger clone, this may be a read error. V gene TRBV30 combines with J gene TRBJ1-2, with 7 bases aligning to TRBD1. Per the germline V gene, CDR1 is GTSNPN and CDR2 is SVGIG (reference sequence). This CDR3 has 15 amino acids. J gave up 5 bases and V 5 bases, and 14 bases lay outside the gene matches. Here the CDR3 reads CAWAIGQGVWYGYTF. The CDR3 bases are TGTGCCTGGGCAATAGGGCAGGGGGTGTGGTATGGCTACACCTTC.

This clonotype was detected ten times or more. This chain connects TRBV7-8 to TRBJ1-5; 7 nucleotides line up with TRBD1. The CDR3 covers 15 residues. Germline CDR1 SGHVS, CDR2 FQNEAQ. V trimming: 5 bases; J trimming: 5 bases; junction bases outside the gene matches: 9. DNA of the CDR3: TGTGCCAGCAGCCACGAAGGGGGCCCGGATCAGCCCCAGCATTTT. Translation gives CASSHEGGPDQPQHF.